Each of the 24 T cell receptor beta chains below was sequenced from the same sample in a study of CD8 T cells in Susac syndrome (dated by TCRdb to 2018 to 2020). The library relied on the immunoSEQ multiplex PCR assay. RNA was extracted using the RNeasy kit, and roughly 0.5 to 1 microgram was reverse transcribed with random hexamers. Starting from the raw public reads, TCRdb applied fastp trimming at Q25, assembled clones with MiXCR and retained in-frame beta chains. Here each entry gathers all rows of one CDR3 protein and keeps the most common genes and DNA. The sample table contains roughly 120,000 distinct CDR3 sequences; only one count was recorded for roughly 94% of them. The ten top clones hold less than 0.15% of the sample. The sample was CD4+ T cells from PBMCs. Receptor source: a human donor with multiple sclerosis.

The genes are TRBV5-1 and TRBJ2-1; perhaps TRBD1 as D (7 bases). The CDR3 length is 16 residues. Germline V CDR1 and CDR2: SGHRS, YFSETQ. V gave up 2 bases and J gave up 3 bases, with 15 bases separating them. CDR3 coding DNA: TGCGCCAGCAGCTTCCAGGGGGGCCTTGACTACAATGAGCAGTTCTTC. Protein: CASSFQGGLDYNEQFF.

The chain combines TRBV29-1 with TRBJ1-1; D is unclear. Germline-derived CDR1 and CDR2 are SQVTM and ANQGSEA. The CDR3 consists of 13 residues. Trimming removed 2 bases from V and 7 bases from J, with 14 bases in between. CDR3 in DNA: TGCAGCGTTGAAAAGGCATTGACGGTTGAAGCTTTCTTT. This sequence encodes CSVEKALTVEAFF.

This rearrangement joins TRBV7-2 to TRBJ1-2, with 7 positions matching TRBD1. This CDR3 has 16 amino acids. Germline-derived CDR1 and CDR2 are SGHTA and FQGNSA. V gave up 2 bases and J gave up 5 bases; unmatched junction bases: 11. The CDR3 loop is CASSLQRSQGGYGYTF. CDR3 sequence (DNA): TGTGCCAGCAGCTTACAGCGCAGCCAGGGGGGATATGGCTACACCTTC.

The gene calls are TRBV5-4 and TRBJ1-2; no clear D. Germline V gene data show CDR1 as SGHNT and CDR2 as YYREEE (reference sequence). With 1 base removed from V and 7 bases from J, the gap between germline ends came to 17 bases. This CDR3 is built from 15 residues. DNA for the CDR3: TGTGCCAGCAGCTTGAAGACCGGAGGGTACGGTGGCTACACCTTC. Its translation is CASSLKTGGYGGYTF.

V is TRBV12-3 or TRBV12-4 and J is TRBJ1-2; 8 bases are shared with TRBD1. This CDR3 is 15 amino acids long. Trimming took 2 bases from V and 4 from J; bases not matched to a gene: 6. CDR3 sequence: CASSLTTGATYGYTF. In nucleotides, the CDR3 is TGTGCCAGCAGTTTAACGACAGGGGCGACCTATGGCTACACCTTC.

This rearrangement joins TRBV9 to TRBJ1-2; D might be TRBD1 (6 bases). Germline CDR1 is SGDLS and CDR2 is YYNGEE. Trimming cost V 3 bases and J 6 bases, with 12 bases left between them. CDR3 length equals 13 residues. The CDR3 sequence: CASSARGLDGYTF. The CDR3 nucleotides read TGTGCCAGCAGCGCCAGGGGCCTTGATGGCTACACCTTC.

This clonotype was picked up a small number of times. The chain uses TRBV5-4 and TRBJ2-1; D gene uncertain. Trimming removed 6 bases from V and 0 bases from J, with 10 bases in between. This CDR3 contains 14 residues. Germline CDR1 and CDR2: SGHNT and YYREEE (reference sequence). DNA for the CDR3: TGTGCCAGCACCCCAGGCCCCTCCTACAATGAGCAGTTCTTC. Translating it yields CASTPGPSYNEQFF.

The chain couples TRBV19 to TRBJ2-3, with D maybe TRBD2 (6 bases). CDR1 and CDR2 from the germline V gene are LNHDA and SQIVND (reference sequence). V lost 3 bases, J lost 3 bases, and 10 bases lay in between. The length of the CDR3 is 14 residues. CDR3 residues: CASSIDGGTDTQYF. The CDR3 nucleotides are TGTGCCAGTAGTATCGACGGGGGAACAGATACGCAGTATTTT.

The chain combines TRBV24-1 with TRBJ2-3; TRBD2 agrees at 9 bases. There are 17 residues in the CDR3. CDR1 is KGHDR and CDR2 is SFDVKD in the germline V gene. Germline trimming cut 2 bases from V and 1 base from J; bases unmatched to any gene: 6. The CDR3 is CATSDSPIAGGTDTQYF. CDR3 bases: TGTGCCACCAGTGATTCCCCCATAGCGGGGGGCACAGATACGCAGTATTTT.

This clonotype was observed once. CDR3 nucleotide sequence: TGTGCCAGCTCACAGCGGCTGGGGGAAGAGACCCAGTACTTC. It specifies CASSQRLGEETQYF. This sequence joins TRBV18 and TRBJ2-5, with D perhaps given as TRBD1 or TRBD2 (5 bases each). The CDR3 is 14 amino acids. Germline-derived CDR1 and CDR2 are KGHSH and LQKENI. V shed 4 bases and J shed 3 bases, with 12 bases lying between them.

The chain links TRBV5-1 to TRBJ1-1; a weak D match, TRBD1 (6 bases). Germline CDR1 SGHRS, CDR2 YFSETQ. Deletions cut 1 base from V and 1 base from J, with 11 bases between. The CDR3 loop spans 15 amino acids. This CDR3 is CASSLLFRGNTEAFF. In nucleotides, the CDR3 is TGCGCCAGCAGCTTGTTATTCAGGGGGAACACTGAAGCTTTCTTT.

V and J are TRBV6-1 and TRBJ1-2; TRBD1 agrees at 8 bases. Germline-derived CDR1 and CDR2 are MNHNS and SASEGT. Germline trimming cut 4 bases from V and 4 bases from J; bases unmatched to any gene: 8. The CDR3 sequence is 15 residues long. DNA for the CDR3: TGTGCCAGCAGTGCCGAGGACAGGGAGTTCTATGGCTACACCTTC. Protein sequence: CASSAEDREFYGYTF.

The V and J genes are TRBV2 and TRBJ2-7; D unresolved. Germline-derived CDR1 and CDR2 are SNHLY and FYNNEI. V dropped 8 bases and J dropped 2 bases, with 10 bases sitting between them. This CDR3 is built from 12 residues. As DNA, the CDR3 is TGTGCCAGCGCACAGCAAACCTACGAGCAGTACTTC. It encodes CASAQQTYEQYF.

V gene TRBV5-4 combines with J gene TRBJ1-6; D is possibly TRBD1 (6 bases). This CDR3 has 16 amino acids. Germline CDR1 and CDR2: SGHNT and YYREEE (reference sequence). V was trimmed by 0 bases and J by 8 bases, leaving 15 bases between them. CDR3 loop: CASSLGDRGADSPLHF. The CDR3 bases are TGTGCCAGCAGCTTGGGTGACCGGGGGGCAGATTCACCCCTCCACTTT.

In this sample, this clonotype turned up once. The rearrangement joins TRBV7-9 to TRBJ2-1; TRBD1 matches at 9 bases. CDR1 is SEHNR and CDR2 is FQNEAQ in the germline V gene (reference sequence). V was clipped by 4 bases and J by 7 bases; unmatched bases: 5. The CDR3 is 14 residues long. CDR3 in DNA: TGTGCCAGCAGCTGGGGACAGGGAATTAATGAGCAGTTCTTC. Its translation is CASSWGQGINEQFF.

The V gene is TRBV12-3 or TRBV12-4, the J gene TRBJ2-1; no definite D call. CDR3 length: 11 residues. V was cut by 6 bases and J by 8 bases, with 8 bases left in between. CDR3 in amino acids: CASSPRDEQFF. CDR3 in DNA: TGTGCCAGCAGCCCTCGGGATGAGCAGTTCTTC.

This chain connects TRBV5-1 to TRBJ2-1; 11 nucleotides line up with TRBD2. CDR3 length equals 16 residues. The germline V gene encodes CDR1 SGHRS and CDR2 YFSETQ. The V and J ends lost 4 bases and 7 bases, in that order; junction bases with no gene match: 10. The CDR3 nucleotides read TGCGCCAGCAGCGCCCGACTAGCGGGGCCTGAGAATGAGCAGTTCTTC. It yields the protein CASSARLAGPENEQFF.

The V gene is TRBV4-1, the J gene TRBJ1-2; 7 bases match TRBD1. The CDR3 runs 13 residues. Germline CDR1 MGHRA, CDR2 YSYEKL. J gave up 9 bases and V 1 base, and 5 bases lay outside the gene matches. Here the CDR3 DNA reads TGCGCCAGCAGCCAAGCTCCACAGGGGAGCTACACCTTC. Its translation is CASSQAPQGSYTF.

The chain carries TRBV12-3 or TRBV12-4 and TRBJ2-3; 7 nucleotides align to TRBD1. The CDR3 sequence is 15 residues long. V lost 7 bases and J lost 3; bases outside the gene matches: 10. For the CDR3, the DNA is TGTGCCAGCACCGAAAACGACAGGGATACAGATACGCAGTATTTT. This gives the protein CASTENDRDTDTQYF.

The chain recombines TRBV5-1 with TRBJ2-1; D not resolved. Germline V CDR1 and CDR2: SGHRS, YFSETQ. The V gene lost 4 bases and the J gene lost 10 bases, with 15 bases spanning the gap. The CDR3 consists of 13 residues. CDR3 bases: TGCGCCAGCAGCGTGGCAGCTACCCGGGAGCAGTTCTTC. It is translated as CASSVAATREQFF.

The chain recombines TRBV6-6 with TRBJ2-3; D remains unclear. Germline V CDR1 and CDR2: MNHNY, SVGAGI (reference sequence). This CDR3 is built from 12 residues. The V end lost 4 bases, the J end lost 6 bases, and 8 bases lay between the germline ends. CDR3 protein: CASSSNFDTQYF. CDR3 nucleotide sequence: TGTGCCAGCAGTTCCAACTTCGATACGCAGTATTTT.

Written as DNA, the CDR3 is TGTGCCAGCAGCGGAAACAGGGGGGGCACAGATACGCAGTATTTT. Its protein is CASSGNRGGTDTQYF. This chain connects TRBV3-1 to TRBJ2-3; TRBD1 matches 8 bases. J gave up 1 base and V 5 bases, and 5 bases lay outside the gene matches. Germline V gene lookup returns CDR1 LGHDT and CDR2 YNNKEL (reference sequence). There are 15 residues in the CDR3.

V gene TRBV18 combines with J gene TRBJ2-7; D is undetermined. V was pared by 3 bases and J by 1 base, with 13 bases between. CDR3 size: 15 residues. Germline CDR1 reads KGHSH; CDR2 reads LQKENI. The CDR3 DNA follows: TGTGCCAGCTCACCTGGGCAGCTCCTATCCTACGAGCAGTACTTC. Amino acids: CASSPGQLLSYEQYF.

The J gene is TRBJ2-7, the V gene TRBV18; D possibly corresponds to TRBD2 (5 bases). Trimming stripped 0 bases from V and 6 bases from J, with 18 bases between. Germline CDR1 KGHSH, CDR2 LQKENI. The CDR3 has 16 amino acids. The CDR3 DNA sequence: TGTGCCAGCTCACCACCGGGAGCCCACCCGCTGGGCGAGCAGTACTTC. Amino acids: CASSPPGAHPLGEQYF.